This record covers a single TCR beta chain. There is no known antigen for this receptor. Base-call qualities are not available, and no considerably larger clone is one nucleotide away. This sample is drawn from a study of cytomegalovirus exposure and HLA in healthy donors (TCRdb year 2017). Some background on the complete study: In an earlier analysis of under 750 of the donors, 250 to 350 Gb of sequence data and just under 120 million unique TCR beta sequences from roughly 190 million T cells were reported. The number of typed donors differed by locus: about 620-630 for A, B, C, DRB1 and DQB1; some 540 for DQA1; around 580 for DPA1; and 400 to 480 for DPB1. An early release that covered about 600 HLA-typed donors contained 250 to 350 gigabases of sequencing data and tens of millions of unique TCR sequences. Alongside the repertoire data, information on donor age, sex, ethnicity and CMV serostatus was compiled. Every discovery cohort repertoire had been produced on one sequencing platform. Of the 350 to 450 genotyped donors, 70% to 90% were placed in the genetic ancestry cluster associated with self-reported Caucasian donors. The T cell repertoires of 666 subjects were profiled by immunosequencing and related to cytomegalovirus serostatus. On average, 235,054 unique TCR beta nucleotide sequences were sequenced per donor among a few hundred genotyped donors of the cohort, with 15% to 20% of those sequences being non-productive. A later genetic analysis used genome-wide SNP genotypes for about 55% of the 666 donors, treating that subset as a discovery cohort. The study aimed to test whether cataloging public T cell receptors could reveal signatures of past pathogen exposure. Four to six DR-DQ haplotypes were handled as single units for association and clustering, since linkage in the cohort was strong. Rather than using new phenotypic data, the later analysis identified candidate immune exposures from TCR beta sequences and from how often those sequences occurred across donors. In a later analysis, previously published TCR beta repertoires from 670 or so donors were re-analyzed and high-resolution HLA genotyping was added so that TCR occurrence patterns could be studied. Class I and class II HLA loci were covered by the typing at four-digit resolution. High-throughput TCR immunosequencing, statistical association of individual TCRs with disease status, and machine learning were combined to predict cytomegalovirus infection status. Besides the first cohort of around 700 subjects, a separate validation cohort made up of 120 different subjects was used. To decide whether each TCR beta V gene segment behaved as functional or pseudogenic, an earlier analysis of some 580 of the donors relied on high-throughput TCR beta sequencing.

From the cysteine through the phenylalanine, the CDR3 covers 14 amino acids. Only the CDR3 part of the read is kept: 42 bases, read in frame from the first base. V is pruned by 4 bases and J by 0 bases, leaving 4 bases of the junction without a gene match. As encoded in the germline V gene (reference sequence), CDR1 is SGHNT while CDR2 is YYREEE. Broader findings and caveats from the paper: Because HLA typing was missing for some donors at each locus, association tests included only the typed subset. The earlier analysis of approximately 560 of the donors excluded around 17 rarely observed V segments, including chromosome 9 orphons, because counts were too low. Broadly in line with IMGT annotations, most TCR beta V segments showed up in productive rearrangements about 87% or about 30% of the time in an earlier analysis of around 600 of the donors. Linkage disequilibrium might explain the correlated functional status among segregating V segments, but an unknown experimental factor could not be ruled out. In a later analysis, the rate of TCR association differed among HLA loci, with DRB1 alleles having the most associated TCRs and HLA-C alleles having the fewest. In a later analysis, HLA-associated TCR beta chains showed more clonal expansion and lower generation probabilities than non-associated chains that were equally common. A cluster of highly shared sequence variants was judged likely to represent a technical artifact of the sequencing pipeline. Some IMGT-functional V segments, including TRBV6-2 and TRBV6-3, could not be distinguished by the 87-base-pair reads and were therefore excluded. According to a later analysis, parvovirus B19, influenza, CMV and Epstein-Barr virus appeared linked to several top co-occurrence clusters. While some public TCRs were present in many individuals, most TCR sequences turned up only very rarely across donors. In both the original and validation cohorts, the classifier was reported to diagnose cytomegalovirus status with high specificity and sensitivity. A further reported finding was that TCR beta sequences accurately predicted the HLA-A and HLA-B alleles for most subjects in the first cohort. For the cohort, immune exposure information was limited to CMV serostatus. An association between a missense DCLRE1C variant and V-gene and J-gene trimming of TCR beta chains was found in a later genetic analysis and replicated in an independent cohort. A later analysis associated about 17,000 TCR beta sequences with specific HLA alleles at a false discovery rate of 0.05. When HLA alleles, especially DR and DQ, strongly co-occurred, attributing TCR associations to individual alleles was difficult. The presence/absence analyses assumed that sequencing depth was roughly uniform across donors, and that assumption may not be true. In vitro tests confirmed that a few of the cytomegalovirus-associated TCR beta chains recognize cytomegalovirus antigens. A later genetic analysis reported fewer N-insertions in productive TCRs among donors in an Asian-associated ancestry cluster than the roughly 670-donor mean. A total of 164 TCR beta chains were listed by the study as associated with cytomegalovirus. According to a later analysis, most CMV-associated TCR beta chains appeared to be HLA-restricted, and the HLA associations seemed to be driven largely by CMV exposure. The authors suggested that the approach could potentially be extended to other disease states and immunological phenotypes. In this cohort, only TCR beta chains were sequenced, and detectable features were limited by the absence of alpha or paired-chain data.

The receptor library was made with the immunoSEQ multiplex PCR assay. A mixture of 60 forward primers for TCR Vbeta segments and 13 reverse primers for TCR Jbeta segments was used in the multiplex PCR. The CDR3 region of rearranged TCR beta genes was amplified from genomic DNA by a multiplex PCR assay. The Illumina HiSeq System was used to sequence the amplified TCR beta libraries as 87-base-pair reads. The original pipeline was this. In a later analysis, tens of millions of unique TCR beta chains were counted across the roughly 670 repertoires, and some 10 million of these chains were shared by at least two donors. To remove PCR and sequencing errors, raw reads were error-corrected and collapsed into unique sequences using a nearest-neighbor algorithm that merged closely related sequences. To assign V, D and J gene segments, CDR3 sequences were aligned to IMGT reference sequences. For a sequence to be retained, at least a six-nucleotide match to both a V gene segment and a J gene segment was required. Rearrangements were called productive when the CDR3 lacked stop codons and stayed in frame with V and J; all others were non-productive. CDR3 was defined according to IMGT convention as the region running from the second conserved V-encoded cysteine to the conserved J-encoded phenylalanine. In an earlier analysis of approximately 500 of the donors, sequences lacking an unambiguous match to a single V gene segment were excluded. An earlier analysis of 587 of the donors classified V segments as functional when productive rearrangements were above 56.7% and as segregating when the standard deviation between donors was above 5%. A statistical classification framework was built for diagnosing cytomegalovirus status from the catalog of TCR beta chain sequences. A later analysis assigned V and J genes by comparing TCR nucleotide sequences with IMGT/GENE-DB human TR gene sequences. A later analysis assigned CDR3 sequences and most-parsimonious VDJ recombination scenarios with the TCRdist pipeline. In a later analysis, each TCR beta chain was defined by its CDR3 amino acid sequence together with its V-gene family, and reads lacking a unique V-gene family were excluded. To address suspected cross-contamination and a sequencing artifact, a later analysis removed approximately 590 highly shared, low-generation-probability nucleotide sequences. A later analysis calculated a clonal expansion index for each public chain from normalized within-repertoire ranks of inferred template counts. A later analysis computed generation probabilities with a VDJ recombination model fitted to out-of-frame rearrangements, and checked the results against IGoR. In a later analysis, TCR-TCR, TCR-HLA and TCR-CMV co-occurrence was scored with hypergeometric tests, and a repertoire-size bias correction was applied to TCR pairs. A later analysis estimated false discovery rates by permuting HLA or CMV assignments 20 times. In a later analysis, co-occurring TCRs were grouped using DBSCAN, with TCRdist sequence similarity added in when clustering inside HLA-allele-positive subsets. Repertoires with fewer than 30,000 or more than 120,000 public chains were left out of co-occurrence clustering, as were about 5 repertoires with anomalous nucleotide sharing. TCRdb carries this immuneACCESS record with in-frame sequences only. Its versions omit some clonotypes, under half of them owing to an unresolved V gene in the studies checked, with the rest unexplained. V and J calls and clone size are as listed in that table; D and trimming were resolved from the DNA. This sample holds 200,000 to 250,000 clones; 70% to 80% were observed only once. The top ten clonotypes cover 1.8% of the sample.

The cohort consisted of 600 to 750 healthy bone marrow donors. All cohort members were sampled while nominally healthy, although unrecorded immune exposures were likely present. The donor tested CMV seronegative and was one of the 352 seronegative cohort members. Every donor gave a peripheral blood sample, and the peripheral blood mononuclear cells from that sample were used for TCR beta sequencing. Genomic DNA extraction from the blood cell samples was performed with the Qiagen DNeasy Blood Extraction Kit. This TCR was recovered from a woman aged 25 to 45 in good health and CMV-seronegative. Sample: PBMCs. The sequence joins TRBV5-4 to TRBJ2-7, with 7 central nucleotides matching TRBD1. The nucleotides read TGTGCCAGCAGCCCCGGGACAGCCTCCTACGAGCAGTACTTC. This codes for CASSPGTASYEQYF.